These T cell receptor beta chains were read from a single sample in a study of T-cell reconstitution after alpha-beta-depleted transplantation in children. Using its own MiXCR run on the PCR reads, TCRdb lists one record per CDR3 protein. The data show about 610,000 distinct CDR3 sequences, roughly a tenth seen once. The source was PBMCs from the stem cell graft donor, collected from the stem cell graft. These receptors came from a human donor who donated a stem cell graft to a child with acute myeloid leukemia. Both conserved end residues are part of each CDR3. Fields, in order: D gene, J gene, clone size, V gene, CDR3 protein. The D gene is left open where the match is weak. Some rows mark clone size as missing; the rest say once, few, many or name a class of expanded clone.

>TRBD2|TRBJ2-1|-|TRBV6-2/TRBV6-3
CASSSSGGVDEQFF
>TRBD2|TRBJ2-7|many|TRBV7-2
CASSLAFSGRLYEQYF
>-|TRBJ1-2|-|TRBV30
CAWRTGYGYTF
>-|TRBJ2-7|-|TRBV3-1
CASSWSVPPYYEQYF
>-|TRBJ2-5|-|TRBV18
CASTSQPGTQETQYF
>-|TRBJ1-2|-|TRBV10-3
CAISESRANYGYTF
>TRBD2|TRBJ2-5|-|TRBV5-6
CASSLTSGSFPQETQYF
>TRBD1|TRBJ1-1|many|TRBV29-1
CSVSGGTEAFF
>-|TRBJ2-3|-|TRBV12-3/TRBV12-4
CASCLQLGTATLTDTQYF
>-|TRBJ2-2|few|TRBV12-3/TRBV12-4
CASSPLDLNTGELFF
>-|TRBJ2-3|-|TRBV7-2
CASSRSGLSTDTQYF
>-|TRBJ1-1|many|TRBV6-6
CASGRSEAFF
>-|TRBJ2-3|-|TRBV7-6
CASSLGASSTDTQYF
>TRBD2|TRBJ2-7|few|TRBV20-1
CSARRAGDPEQYF
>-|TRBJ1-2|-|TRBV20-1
CSASIGVSNYGYTF
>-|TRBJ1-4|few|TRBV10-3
CAISETGWEKLFF
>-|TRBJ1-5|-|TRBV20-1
CSARRIIGSNQPQHF
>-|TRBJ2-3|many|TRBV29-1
CSPGRDPDTQYF